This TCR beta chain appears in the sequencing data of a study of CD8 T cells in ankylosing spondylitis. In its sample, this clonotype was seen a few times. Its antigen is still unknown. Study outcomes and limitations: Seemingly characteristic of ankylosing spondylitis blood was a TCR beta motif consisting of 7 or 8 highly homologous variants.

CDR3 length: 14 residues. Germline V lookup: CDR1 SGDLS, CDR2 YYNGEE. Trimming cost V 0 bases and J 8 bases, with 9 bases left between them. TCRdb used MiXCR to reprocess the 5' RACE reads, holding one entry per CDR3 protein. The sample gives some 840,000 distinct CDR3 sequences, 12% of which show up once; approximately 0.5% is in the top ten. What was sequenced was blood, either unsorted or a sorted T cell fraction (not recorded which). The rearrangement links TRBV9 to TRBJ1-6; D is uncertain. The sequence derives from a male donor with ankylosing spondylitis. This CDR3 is CASSVEAIDSPLHF. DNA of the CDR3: TGTGCCAGCAGCGTAGAGGCGATTGATTCACCCCTCCACTTT.